Following are 32 T cell receptor beta chains from one sample sequenced in a study of CXCR3-negative and CXCR3-positive naive CD8 T cells. Study-wide results and limits: For CXCR3-positive naive cells, TRB CDR3s were more hydrophobic than those of CXCR3-negative naive cells.

The antigens of these receptors remain unknown. It was by 5' RACE with UMI labels that the TRB cDNA libraries were prepared. TCRdb re-called the 5' RACE reads; one entry per CDR3 protein, DNA not given. This table lists 150,000 to 180,000 distinct CDR3 sequences. The specimen sequenced was naive CXCR3+ CD8+ T cells from blood. Subset meaning: CD45RO-CCR7+CD27+CD95- naive CD8+ T cells expressing CXCR3 (TNR3+). All receptors derive from a human donor in good health. Some clones in this sample may be carry-over from other donors' samples.

The rearrangement joins TRBV12-3 or TRBV12-4 to TRBJ2-1; no DNA is available, so the TRBD1 call from TCRdb remains unchecked. The CDR3 has 19 amino acids. Here the CDR3 reads CASSLELIDDRAAYNEQFF.

The J gene is TRBJ2-2, the V gene TRBV3-1; the D gene TCRdb calls, TRBD2, cannot be checked with no DNA. The CDR3 has 18 amino acids. CDR1 LGHDT and CDR2 YNNKEL come from the germline V gene (reference sequence). CDR3 loop: CASSQDGVAGALTGELFF. Together with reference TRBV3-1 and TRBJ2-2, the CDR3 gives the full variable domain: DTAVSQTPKYLVTQMGNDKSIKCEQNLGHDTMYWYKQDSKKFLKIMFSYNNKELIINETVPNRFSPKSPDKAHLNLHINSLELGDSAVYFCASSQDGVAGALTGELFFGEGSRLTVL.

This chain links TRBV7-9 with TRBJ2-7; TCRdb gives TRBD1 as the D gene, but with no DNA this cannot be confirmed. The CDR3 spans 15 residues. The germline V gene has CDR1 SEHNR and CDR2 FQNEAQ (reference sequence). CDR3 protein: CASSSRTGNSYEQYF.

This sequence joins TRBV6-2 or TRBV6-3 and TRBJ1-1; without DNA, the TCRdb call of TRBD1 cannot be checked. The CDR3 totals 14 residues. The germline V gene encodes CDR1 MNHEY and CDR2 SVGEGT. CDR3 amino acids: CASSQGEGSTEAFF.

The genes are TRBV5-5 and TRBJ1-5. The CDR3 has 15 amino acids. Germline loops: CDR1 SGHKS, CDR2 YYEKEE (reference sequence). The CDR3 sequence is CASSLDSYSNQPQHF.

The chain has TRBV4-1 and TRBJ2-7; TCRdb outputs TRBD2, but without DNA this stays unchecked. Germline V gene data show CDR1 as MGHRA and CDR2 as YSYEKL. The CDR3 runs 15 residues. The CDR3 loop reads CASSQNSGSGYEQYF.

V gene TRBV5-4 combines with J gene TRBJ2-7; lacking DNA, the TRBD1 call made by TCRdb goes unchecked. This CDR3 is built from 14 residues. Germline V gives CDR1 SGHNT, CDR2 YYREEE (reference sequence). CDR3 amino acids: CASSLGGYSYEQYF. Complete variable domain (other parts from reference TRBV5-4 and TRBJ2-7): ETGVTQSPTHLIKTRGQQVTLRCSSQSGHNTVSWYQQALGQGPQFIFQYYREEENGRGNFPPRFSGLQFPNYSSELNVNALELDDSALYLCASSLGGYSYEQYFGPGTRLTVT.

J is TRBJ1-1 and V is TRBV12-3 or TRBV12-4; TCRdb reports TRBD1, a call that lacks DNA to check it against. This CDR3 is built from 15 residues. CDR3 sequence: CAIQFMGQRNTEAFF.

The chain carries TRBV4-1 and TRBJ2-7; TCRdb returns TRBD2, unconfirmable since there is no DNA. The CDR3 extends over 17 amino acids. CDR1 and CDR2 (germline): MGHRA, YSYEKL. The CDR3 loop is CASSQDPGPGGFYEQYF.

This chain's CDR3 is CASSLLRGSGETQYF. The genes are TRBV11-2 and TRBJ2-5; TCRdb names TRBD1, which stays unverified in the absence of DNA. Germline V gene sequence: CDR1 SGHAT, CDR2 FQNNGV. This CDR3 has 15 amino acids.

The V call is TRBV6-6, the J call TRBJ2-7; lacking DNA, the TRBD1 call made by TCRdb goes unchecked. Germline CDR1 MNHNY, CDR2 SVGAGI (reference sequence). This CDR3 is built from 14 residues. This chain's CDR3 is CASSYYRGPYEQYF.

The rearrangement links TRBV16 to TRBJ2-5; the TCRdb call, TRBD2, lacks DNA for checking. The CDR3 runs 16 residues. Germline CDR1 is KGHSY and CDR2 is FQNENV. This CDR3 is CASSRIGLAPQETQYF.

J is TRBJ2-5 and V is TRBV28; TCRdb's assignment of TRBD1 cannot be checked, as there is no DNA. Germline CDR1 MDHEN, CDR2 SYDVKM. The CDR3 sequence is 14 residues long. This CDR3 reads CASSGQAYQETRYF.

V gene TRBV13 combines with J gene TRBJ1-6; TCRdb names TRBD1, which stays unverified in the absence of DNA. Germline CDR1 PRHDT, CDR2 FYEKMQ (reference sequence). The length of the CDR3 is 15 residues. The CDR3 is CASSSGTGGLSPLHF.

The V call is TRBV29-1, the J call TRBJ2-2; TCRdb's D call, TRBD1, is unchecked because there is no DNA. The CDR3 has 19 residues. Germline V gene lookup returns CDR1 SQVTM and CDR2 ANQGSEA. The CDR3 sequence: CSVEDGLTMGQGRTGELFF.

The genes are TRBV4-2 and TRBJ1-2; TCRdb's assignment of TRBD1 cannot be checked, as there is no DNA. CDR1 and CDR2 (germline): LGHNA, YNFKEQ. This CDR3 region has 13 residues. This chain's CDR3 is CASSRSRDRGYTF.

The rearrangement joins TRBV5-1 to TRBJ2-7; the TCRdb D gene call, TRBD1, has no DNA to confirm it. There are 13 residues in the CDR3. Germline lookup yields CDR1 SGHRS and CDR2 YFSETQ. CDR3 region: CASSAGTGGEQYF.

V usage is TRBV28 and J usage is TRBJ2-5. The CDR3 extends over 15 amino acids. Germline V gene lookup returns CDR1 MDHEN and CDR2 SYDVKM. This CDR3 is CASSLWADRSETQYF.

V gene TRBV7-9 combines with J gene TRBJ1-4; the TCRdb call, TRBD1, lacks DNA for checking. In germline, CDR1 is SEHNR, CDR2 FQNEAQ (reference sequence). The CDR3 is 13 amino acids. The CDR3 sequence is CATRGPWGEKLFF.

This chain connects TRBV6-4 to TRBJ2-7; the D call of TRBD1 rests on TCRdb alone, since no DNA is present to check it. The CDR3 covers 15 residues. Germline lookup yields CDR1 MRHNA and CDR2 SNTAGT. The CDR3 loop is CASSYSTGGAYEQYF.

The rearrangement uses TRBV29-1 and TRBJ2-3; lacking DNA, the TRBD2 call made by TCRdb goes unchecked. This CDR3 is 13 amino acids long. Germline V gene sequence: CDR1 SQVTM, CDR2 ANQGSEA. The CDR3 spells CSVLAGGADTQYF.

The chain joins TRBV29-1 to TRBJ1-2; checking the TCRdb D call of TRBD1 is not possible without DNA. The germline V gene encodes CDR1 SQVTM and CDR2 ANQGSEA. This CDR3 has 14 residues. CDR3 sequence reads: CSVDLGRGGYGYTF.

This chain links TRBV12-3 or TRBV12-4 with TRBJ1-5. The CDR3 runs to 12 residues. The CDR3 region is CASSLANQPQHF.

CDR3 in amino acids: CASSLSAGSSYEQYF. The chain employs TRBV5-5 and TRBJ2-7; TCRdb selects TRBD2, and the lack of DNA leaves this call unchecked. This CDR3 comprises 15 residues. Germline V CDR1 and CDR2: SGHKS, YYEKEE (reference sequence).

The rearrangement uses TRBV6-5 and TRBJ2-1; TCRdb's D call, TRBD1, is unchecked because there is no DNA. Germline V gene data show CDR1 as MNHEY and CDR2 as SVGAGI. The CDR3 is made up of 13 amino acids. CDR3 in amino acids: CASRGLPGNEQFF.

The V and J genes are TRBV29-1 and TRBJ1-5; TCRdb calls TRBD1, which cannot be checked without DNA. Germline CDR1 reads SQVTM; CDR2 reads ANQGSEA. The CDR3 has 14 amino acids. The chain's CDR3 is CSVVDRGESQPQHF.

V usage is TRBV20-1 and J usage is TRBJ2-7; the D call of TRBD2 rests on TCRdb alone, since no DNA is present to check it. The CDR3 has 18 amino acids. Germline-derived CDR1 and CDR2 are DFQATT and SNEGSKA (reference sequence). CDR3 loop: CSARTSGSHFPVPYGQYF.

The chain is built from TRBV10-2 and TRBJ1-5; no DNA is available, so the TRBD1 call from TCRdb remains unchecked. Germline lookup yields CDR1 WSHSY and CDR2 SAAADI. The length of the CDR3 is 16 residues. CDR3 region: CASSAAGVDSNQPQHF.

The gene calls are TRBV28 and TRBJ2-6. CDR3 size: 14 residues. Germline-derived CDR1 and CDR2 are MDHEN and SYDVKM. This CDR3 reads CASSFYSGANVLTF.

The CDR3 region is CASSLAAGITGELFF. The V gene is TRBV19, the J gene TRBJ2-2; TCRdb outputs TRBD2, but without DNA this stays unchecked. Germline CDR1 LNHDA, CDR2 SQIVND (reference sequence). The CDR3 length is 15 residues.

The chain uses TRBV19 and TRBJ2-3; TCRdb outputs TRBD2, but without DNA this stays unchecked. Per the germline V gene, CDR1 is LNHDA and CDR2 is SQIVND (reference sequence). The CDR3 covers 14 residues. CDR3 region: CASSTGLVTDTQYF.

V gene TRBV7-3 combines with J gene TRBJ2-5; TCRdb calls TRBD2, which cannot be checked without DNA. In germline, CDR1 is SGHTA, CDR2 FQGTGA. The CDR3 is made up of 15 amino acids. CDR3 amino acids: CASSEGLAGQETQYF.